The rows below give T cell receptor beta chains drawn from one sample of a study of identical twins. TCRdb re-called the 5' RACE reads through MiXCR, storing one row per CDR3 protein. There are hundreds of thousands of distinct CDR3 sequences in the sample; approximately 8% occur only once, and more than 2% lies in the top ten. These same records also appear under a second study, on yellow fever vaccine responses in identical twins.

Input material: memory (CD45RO+) T cells sorted from blood. These receptors originate from a woman under 30 in good health. The conserved cysteine and the conserved F or W are not part of the CDR3 here. The order of the fields is V gene, J gene, CDR3 protein.

V gene: TRBV2
J gene: TRBJ2-7
CDR3 protein: ASSATSGSEQY

V gene: TRBV2
J gene: TRBJ2-1
CDR3 protein: ASSEALSRGKQF

V gene: TRBV11-2
J gene: TRBJ2-2
CDR3 protein: ASSLVGTSGVTGELF

V gene: TRBV3-1
J gene: TRBJ1-1
CDR3 protein: ASRDRGKMNTEAF

V gene: TRBV9
J gene: TRBJ2-7
CDR3 protein: ASSVSGGLTYYEQY

V gene: TRBV9
J gene: TRBJ2-5
CDR3 protein: ASSVLGGYPQETQY

V gene: TRBV6-5
J gene: TRBJ2-4
CDR3 protein: ASSYGTSGSGAAKNIQY

V gene: TRBV11-2
J gene: TRBJ2-3
CDR3 protein: ASSPKTSGITDTQY

V gene: TRBV20-1
J gene: TRBJ2-5
CDR3 protein: SAVARETQY

V gene: TRBV6-1
J gene: TRBJ2-2
CDR3 protein: ASMEVNTGELF

V gene: TRBV12-3/TRBV12-4
J gene: TRBJ2-1
CDR3 protein: ASRGTAPGFGQF

V gene: TRBV20-1
J gene: TRBJ1-1
CDR3 protein: SARDQGLGSTEAF

V gene: TRBV20-1
J gene: TRBJ2-3
CDR3 protein: SARDGVDTQY

V gene: TRBV3-1
J gene: TRBJ2-2
CDR3 protein: ASRRTSGGAVAGELF

V gene: TRBV25-1
J gene: TRBJ2-7
CDR3 protein: ASSDPPPGTGGQGQY

V gene: TRBV6-1
J gene: TRBJ2-1
CDR3 protein: ASSSPSGSNYEQF

V gene: TRBV27
J gene: TRBJ2-2
CDR3 protein: ASSFMGPTGELF

V gene: TRBV7-2
J gene: TRBJ2-6
CDR3 protein: APTGGALSGANVLT

V gene: TRBV4-2
J gene: TRBJ2-1
CDR3 protein: ASSFRTSSGNEQF

V gene: TRBV24-1
J gene: TRBJ2-2
CDR3 protein: ATSDFVGELF

V gene: TRBV10-2
J gene: TRBJ2-3
CDR3 protein: ASGRMGHTDTQY

V gene: TRBV2
J gene: TRBJ2-7
CDR3 protein: ASSKTAYEQY

V gene: TRBV6-4
J gene: TRBJ2-3
CDR3 protein: ASSDGESATDTQY

V gene: TRBV28
J gene: TRBJ2-5
CDR3 protein: ASSLASGETQY

V gene: TRBV7-7
J gene: TRBJ2-2
CDR3 protein: ASSSQGWNTGELF

V gene: TRBV12-3/TRBV12-4
J gene: TRBJ2-1
CDR3 protein: ASRLGLYEQF

V gene: TRBV5-1
J gene: TRBJ2-7
CDR3 protein: ASSLAGGSYYEQY

V gene: TRBV7-2
J gene: TRBJ1-5
CDR3 protein: ASSRDRLGQPQH

V gene: TRBV12-3/TRBV12-4
J gene: TRBJ2-1
CDR3 protein: ASSRLAGGIYEQF

V gene: TRBV6-5
J gene: TRBJ2-1
CDR3 protein: ASSYLSGREYNEQF

V gene: TRBV25-1
J gene: TRBJ2-1
CDR3 protein: ASSELAGNNEQF

V gene: TRBV12-3/TRBV12-4
J gene: TRBJ2-1
CDR3 protein: ASSQGPGTGGLSSYNEQF

V gene: TRBV6-5
J gene: TRBJ1-4
CDR3 protein: ASSYSGPRGNEKLF

V gene: TRBV5-1
J gene: TRBJ2-3
CDR3 protein: ASSPGRGGTDTQY

V gene: TRBV5-4
J gene: TRBJ2-4
CDR3 protein: ASSLYRAESIQY

V gene: TRBV20-1
J gene: TRBJ2-3
CDR3 protein: SAKTGGRSSDTQY

V gene: TRBV28
J gene: TRBJ2-5
CDR3 protein: ASSQVRAGKKTQY

V gene: TRBV2
J gene: TRBJ2-1
CDR3 protein: ASTAREGYNEQF

V gene: TRBV7-7
J gene: TRBJ2-5
CDR3 protein: ASSLNPRTSGRSETQY

V gene: TRBV7-8
J gene: TRBJ1-2
CDR3 protein: ASSLAEYREAYGYT

V gene: TRBV7-3
J gene: TRBJ2-3
CDR3 protein: ASSLRGTGPPDTQY

V gene: TRBV5-1
J gene: TRBJ2-5
CDR3 protein: ASSLRSSGRSSETQY

V gene: TRBV25-1
J gene: TRBJ2-4
CDR3 protein: ASSGPSGGAKNIQY

V gene: TRBV7-8
J gene: TRBJ2-5
CDR3 protein: ASSFRGVQETQY